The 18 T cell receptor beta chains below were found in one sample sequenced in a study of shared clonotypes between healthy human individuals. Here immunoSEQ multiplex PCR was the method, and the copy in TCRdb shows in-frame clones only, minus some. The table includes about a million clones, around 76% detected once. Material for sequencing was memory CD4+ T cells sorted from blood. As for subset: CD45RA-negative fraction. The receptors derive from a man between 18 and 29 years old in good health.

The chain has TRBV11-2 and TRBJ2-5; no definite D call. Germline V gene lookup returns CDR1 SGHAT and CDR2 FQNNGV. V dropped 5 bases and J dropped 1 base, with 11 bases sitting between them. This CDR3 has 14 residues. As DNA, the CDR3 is TGTGCCAGCAGCCAGCCGGCCATCCAAGAGACCCAGTACTTC. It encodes CASSQPAIQETQYF.

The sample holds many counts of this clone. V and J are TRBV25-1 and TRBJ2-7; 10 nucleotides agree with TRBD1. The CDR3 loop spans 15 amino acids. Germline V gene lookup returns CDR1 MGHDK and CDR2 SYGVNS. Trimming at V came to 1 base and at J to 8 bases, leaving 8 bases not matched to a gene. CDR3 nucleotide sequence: TGTGCCAGCAGTGAATCCGGGACAGGGGTTTTTCAGCAGTACTTC. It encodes CASSESGTGVFQQYF.

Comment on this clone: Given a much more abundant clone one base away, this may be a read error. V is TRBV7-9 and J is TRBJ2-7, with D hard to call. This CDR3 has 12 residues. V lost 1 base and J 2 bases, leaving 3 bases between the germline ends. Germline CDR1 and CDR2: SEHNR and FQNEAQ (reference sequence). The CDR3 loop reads CASSLVPYEQYF. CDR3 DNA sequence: TGTGCCAGCAGCTTAGTCCCCTACGAGCAGTACTTC. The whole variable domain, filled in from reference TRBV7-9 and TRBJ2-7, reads DTGVSQNPRHKITKRGQNVTFRCDPISEHNRLYWYRQTLGQGPEFLTYFQNEAQLEKSRLLSDRFSAERPKGSFSTLEIQRTEQGDSAMYLCASSLVPYEQYFGPGTRLTVT.

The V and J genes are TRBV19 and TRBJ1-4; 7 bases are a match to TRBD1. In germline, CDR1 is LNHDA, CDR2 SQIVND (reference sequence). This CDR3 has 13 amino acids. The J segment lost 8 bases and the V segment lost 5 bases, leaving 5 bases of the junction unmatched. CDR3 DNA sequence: TGTGCCAGTAGTCCCAGGGGGTTAGAAAAACTGTTTTTT. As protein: CASSPRGLEKLFF.

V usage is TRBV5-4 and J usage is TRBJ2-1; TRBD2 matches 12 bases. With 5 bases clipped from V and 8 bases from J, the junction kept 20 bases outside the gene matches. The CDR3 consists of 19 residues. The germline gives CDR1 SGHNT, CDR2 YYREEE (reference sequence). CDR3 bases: TGTGCCAGCAGGCAACAGGGGGCGTCTAGCGGGAGGGCCGGCTATGAGCAGTTCTTC. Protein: CASRQQGASSGRAGYEQFF. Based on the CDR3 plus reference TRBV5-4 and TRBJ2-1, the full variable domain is ETGVTQSPTHLIKTRGQQVTLRCSSQSGHNTVSWYQQALGQGPQFIFQYYREEENGRGNFPPRFSGLQFPNYSSELNVNALELDDSALYLCASRQQGASSGRAGYEQFFGPGTRLTVL.

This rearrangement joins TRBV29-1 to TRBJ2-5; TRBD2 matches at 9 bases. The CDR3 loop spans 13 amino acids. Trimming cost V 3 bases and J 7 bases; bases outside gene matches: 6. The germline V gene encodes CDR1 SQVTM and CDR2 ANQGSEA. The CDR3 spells CSVDVAGAGTQYF. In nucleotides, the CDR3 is TGCAGCGTTGACGTAGCGGGAGCAGGGACCCAGTACTTC.

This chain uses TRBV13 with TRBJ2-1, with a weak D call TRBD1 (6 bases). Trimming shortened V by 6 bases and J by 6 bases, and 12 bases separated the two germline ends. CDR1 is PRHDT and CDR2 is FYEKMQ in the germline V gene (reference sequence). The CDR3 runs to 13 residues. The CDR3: CASSRVGGNEQFF. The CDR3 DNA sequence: TGTGCCAGCAGTCGCGTAGGGGGCAATGAGCAGTTCTTC.

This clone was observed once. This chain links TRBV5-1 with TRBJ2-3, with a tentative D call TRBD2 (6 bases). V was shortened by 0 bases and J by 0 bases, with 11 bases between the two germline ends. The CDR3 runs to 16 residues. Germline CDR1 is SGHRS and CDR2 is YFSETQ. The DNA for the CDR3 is TGCGCCAGCAGCTTGGCCGGGAGATCTAGCACAGATACGCAGTATTTT. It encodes CASSLAGRSSTDTQYF.

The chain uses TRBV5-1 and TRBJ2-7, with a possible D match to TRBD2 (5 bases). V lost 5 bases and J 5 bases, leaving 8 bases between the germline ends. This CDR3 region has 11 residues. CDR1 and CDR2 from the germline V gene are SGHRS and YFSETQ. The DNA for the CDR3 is TGCGCCAGCAGAATTAGCGACGAGCAGTACTTC. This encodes CASRISDEQYF.

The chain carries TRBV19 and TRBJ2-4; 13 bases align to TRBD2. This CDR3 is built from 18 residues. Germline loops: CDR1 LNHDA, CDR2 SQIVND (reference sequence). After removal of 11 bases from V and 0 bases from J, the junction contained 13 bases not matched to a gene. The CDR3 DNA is TGTGCCGGCAGACTAGCGGGAGGCCTCGGCCTAGCCAAAAACATTCAGTACTTC. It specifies CAGRLAGGLGLAKNIQYF.

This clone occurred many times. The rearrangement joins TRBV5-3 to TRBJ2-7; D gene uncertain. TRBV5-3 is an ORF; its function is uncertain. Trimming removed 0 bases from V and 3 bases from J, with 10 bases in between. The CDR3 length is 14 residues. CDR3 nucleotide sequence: TGTGCCAGAAGCTTGGCAGCGACCCACTACGAGCAGTACTTC. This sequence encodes CARSLAATHYEQYF.

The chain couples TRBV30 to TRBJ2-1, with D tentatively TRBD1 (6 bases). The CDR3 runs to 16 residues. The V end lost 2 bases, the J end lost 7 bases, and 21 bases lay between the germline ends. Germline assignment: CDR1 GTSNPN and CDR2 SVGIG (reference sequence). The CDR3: CAWSTSGTRLGNEQFF. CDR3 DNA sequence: TGTGCCTGGAGTACGTCCGGGACAAGACTGGGAAATGAGCAGTTCTTC. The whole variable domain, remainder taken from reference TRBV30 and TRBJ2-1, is SQTIHQWPATLVQPVGSPLSLECTVEGTSNPNLYWYRQAAGRGLQLLFYSVGIGQISSEVPQNLSASRPQDRQFILSSKKLLLSDSGFYLCAWSTSGTRLGNEQFFGPGTRLTVL.

The CDR3 here is CATPRGGTTDTQYF. The CDR3 nucleotides read TGTGCCACCCCACGCGGGGGGACCACAGATACGCAGTATTTT. The gene calls are TRBV2 and TRBJ2-3, with 8 bases that match TRBD2. V shed 10 bases and J 2 bases; nucleotides not matched to a gene: 8. CDR1 is SNHLY, CDR2 FYNNEI, per germline. The CDR3 totals 14 residues.

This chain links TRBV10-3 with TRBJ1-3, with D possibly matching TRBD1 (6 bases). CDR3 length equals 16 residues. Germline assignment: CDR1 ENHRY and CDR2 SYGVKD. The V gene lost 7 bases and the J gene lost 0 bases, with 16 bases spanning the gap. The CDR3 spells CAINAGQQISGNTIYF. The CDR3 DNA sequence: TGTGCCATCAACGCGGGACAACAAATCTCTGGAAACACCATATATTTT.

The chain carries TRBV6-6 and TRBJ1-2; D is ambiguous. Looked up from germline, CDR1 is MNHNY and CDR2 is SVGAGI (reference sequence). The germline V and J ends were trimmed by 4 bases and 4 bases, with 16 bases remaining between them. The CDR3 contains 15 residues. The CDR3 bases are TGTGCCAGCAGTTCGCTCACGGGAATCGGCTATGGCTACACCTTC. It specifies CASSSLTGIGYGYTF.

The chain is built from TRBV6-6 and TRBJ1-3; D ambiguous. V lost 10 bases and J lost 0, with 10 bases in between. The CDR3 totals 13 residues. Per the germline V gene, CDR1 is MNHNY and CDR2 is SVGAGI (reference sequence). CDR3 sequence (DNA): TGTGCCACGGCCCTGAGCTCTGGAAACACCATATATTTT. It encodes CATALSSGNTIYF.

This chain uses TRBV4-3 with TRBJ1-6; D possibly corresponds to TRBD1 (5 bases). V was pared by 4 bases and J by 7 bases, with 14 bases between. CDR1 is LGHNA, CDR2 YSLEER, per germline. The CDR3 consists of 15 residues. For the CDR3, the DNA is TGCGCCAGCAGCCTCACTGGGGACTCCAATTCACCCCTCCACTTT. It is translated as CASSLTGDSNSPLHF.

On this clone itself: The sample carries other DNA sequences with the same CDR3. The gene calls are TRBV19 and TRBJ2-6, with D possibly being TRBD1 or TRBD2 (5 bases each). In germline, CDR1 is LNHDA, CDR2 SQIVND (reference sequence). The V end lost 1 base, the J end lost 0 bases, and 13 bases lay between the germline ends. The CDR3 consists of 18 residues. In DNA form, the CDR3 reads TGTGCCAGTAGTATAGCCCCGGGACGGCGCTCTGGGGCCAACGTCCTGACTTTC. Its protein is CASSIAPGRRSGANVLTF.